This entry describes one T cell receptor (beta chain). Its antigen remains unknown. Germline CDR1 DFQATT, CDR2 SNEGSKA (reference sequence). V was clipped by 0 bases and J by 7 bases, with 13 bases between them. This CDR3 has 14 amino acids. This entry belongs to a study of T-cell memory formation after mild COVID-19. Study details: TCR clusters were mostly confined to one donor each. The study's findings and limits: Clones shrinking from day 15 to 85 showed even CD4/CD8 mixes; later expanders tilted CD4+. Contracting CD4+ clones were located mainly in CM and EM, and CD8+ clones in EMRA. Nothing showed for sure that second-wave clones peaking on day 37 were SARS-CoV-2 specific.

MiXCR, run by TCRdb on the 5' RACE reads, gives a single entry per CDR3 protein. The table lists under 200,000 distinct CDR3 sequences, around a tenth of them singletons. The chain carries TRBV20-1 and TRBJ1-5, with D unresolved. Sequenced sample: PBMCs or a T cell subset sorted from them (not recorded which). The sequence was collected from a man aged 18 to 35 who had mild COVID-19 (a few samples of this study predate the infection). Cell type and time point are not known. The CDR3 region has the DNA TGCAGTGCTAGAGATTGGGGTGGAGGGCAGCCCCAGCATTTT. Its protein product is CSARDWGGGQPQHF.